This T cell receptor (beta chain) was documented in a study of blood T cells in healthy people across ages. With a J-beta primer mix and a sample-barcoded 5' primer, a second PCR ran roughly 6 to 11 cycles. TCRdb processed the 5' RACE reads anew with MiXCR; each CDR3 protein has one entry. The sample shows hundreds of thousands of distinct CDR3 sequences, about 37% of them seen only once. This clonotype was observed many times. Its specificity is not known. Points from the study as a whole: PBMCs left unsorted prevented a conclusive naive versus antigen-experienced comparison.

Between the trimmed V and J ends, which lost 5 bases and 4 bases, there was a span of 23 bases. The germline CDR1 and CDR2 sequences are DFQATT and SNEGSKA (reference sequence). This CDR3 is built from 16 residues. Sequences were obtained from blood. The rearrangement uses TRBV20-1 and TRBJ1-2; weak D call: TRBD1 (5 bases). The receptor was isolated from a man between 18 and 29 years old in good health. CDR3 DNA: TGCAGTGCTCCTATCCCGGGACCCCAAACGGGCTATGGCTACACCTTC. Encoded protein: CSAPIPGPQTGYGYTF.